This entry concerns a single TCR beta chain. These data belong to a study of blood T cells in healthy people across ages. The CDR3 runs 15 residues. The V and J ends lost 1 base and 6 bases, in that order; junction bases with no gene match: 5. Germline CDR1 and CDR2: MGHRA and YSYEKL. Combining a sample-barcoded 5' primer with a J-beta primer mix, a second PCR ran for roughly 6 to 11 cycles. TCRdb re-called the 5' RACE reads through MiXCR, storing one row per CDR3 protein. The sample lists about 840,000 distinct CDR3 sequences; 25% to 35% were seen once. These sequences were also reported in another study, on T cells of mothers and their children.

This chain joins TRBV4-1 and TRBJ2-3, with 9 bases fitting TRBD2. The specimen was blood. The TCR originated in a woman between 40 and 50 years old in good health. The CDR3 coding sequence is TGCGCCAGCAGCCAAGTGGCTAGCGGGGCGGATACGCAGTATTTT. It specifies CASSQVASGADTQYF.